The clone carrying this T cell receptor (beta chain) was detected ten times or more. The sequenced patients had an expansion of CD8+CD57+ cells seen by flow cytometry. Profiling that covered TCR beta VDJ and CDR3 relied on genomic DNA as its template. TCRdb reprocessed the reads with MiXCR, giving one entry per CDR3 protein. Here the sample spans fewer than 200,000 distinct CDR3 sequences, 45% to 60% being singletons. The data are from a study of CD8+CD57+ T cells in acquired aplastic anemia. CDR1 and CDR2 (germline): DFQATT, SNEGSKA (reference sequence). Between the trimmed V and J ends, which lost 3 bases and 3 bases, there was a span of 12 bases. The CDR3 totals 14 residues.

The rearrangement uses TRBV20-1 and TRBJ2-1, with D perhaps TRBD1 or TRBD2 (5 bases each). The TCR sequence derives from a human donor with aplastic anemia. Sequencing was performed on sorted CD4+, CD8+, or CD8+CD57+ T cells (not recorded which) from PBMCs. CDR3: CSASGRDVYNEQFF. DNA of the CDR3: TGCAGTGCTAGTGGCAGGGACGTCTACAATGAGCAGTTCTTC.